Listed below are T cell receptor beta chains from one sample, sequenced in a study of blood T cell repertoires in COVID-19. The assay was immunoSEQ multiplex PCR, and TCRdb's table has in-frame clones only and misses some. The data show about 150,000 clones, around 83% seen once. Sequencing input: peripheral blood. These receptors all come from a woman aged 45-59 years with acute or convalescent COVID-19. CDR3s include the opening cysteine and the closing phenylalanine or tryptophan. Fields, in order: CDR3 protein, V gene.

CASSTQGNTEAFF TRBV7-9
CASSQVPGYQPQHF TRBV4-1
CASSFLQGIGTEAFF TRBV19
CASRATGGVAYEQYF TRBV2
CASSIYVTGQGDYGYTF TRBV19
CASSYGGTYEQYF TRBV6-5
CATKAGGMGEQYF TRBV19
CASNPGTGPNHGYTF TRBV3-1/TRBV3-2
CASRAGTTPTQYF TRBV5-4
CASSLAQGGGYTF TRBV7-2
CASSWSGRFDEQFF TRBV27
CASSFKGNTIYF TRBV12-3/TRBV12-4
CASRRAGAGYEQYF TRBV13
CASSSDREQYF TRBV11-3
CASSYGQGYNSPLHF TRBV6-5
CSVERTLNYGYTF TRBV29-1
CASSQDRGWQFF TRBV3-1/TRBV3-2
CASSLDQTGFLTKNIQYF TRBV5-1
CASSFDRPNYGYTF TRBV5-5
CASTGVGELVQFF TRBV2
CASSLGQPSNYGYTF TRBV5-5
CASSNELLYNEQFF TRBV19
CASSLWGTSRGLGYTF TRBV28
CASSLVAWRRPYEQYF TRBV11-3
CASSLTAPMNTEAFF TRBV18
CASSLGRELTRDSPLHF TRBV11-2
CASSHARGNPYYNEQFF TRBV3-1/TRBV3-2
CASSTYSNARYQETQYF TRBV19
CASNGQGNYGYTF TRBV19
CASRTGDATNEKLFF TRBV28
CASSPAPPDYGYTF TRBV7-6
CASSLGQTTNEKLFF TRBV5-1
CAGKQGGSYNEQFF TRBV6-5
CASSLRGWYEENTEAFF TRBV27
CASSLVWRAQETQYF TRBV7-2
CASRRTGPTGNEQFF TRBV6-5
CASSENSQSEKLFF TRBV2
CASSERTVREQYF TRBV6-1
CASSFRGRGEQYF TRBV7-9
CASSLRTSGVYNEQFF TRBV7-3
CASGRTDGDEKLFF TRBV12-5
CASSFSPPRQETQYF TRBV28
CASSGRDNTGELFF TRBV25-1
CASRGDTYNEQFF TRBV2
CASSLAGGGFYNEQFF TRBV5-4
CASSDLAGDSTDTQYF TRBV6-1
CATVQNSGDTQYF TRBV18